This T cell receptor beta chain was recovered during a study of HIV-infected patients and healthy controls (dated by TCRdb to between 2013 and 2015). The V end loses 5 bases and the J end loses 0 bases, and a stretch of 10 bases separates them. Taken from cysteine to phenylalanine, the CDR3 has 14 residues. The CDR3 DNA has 42 bases and is translated from base 1. From the germline V gene (reference sequence), CDR1 is DFQATT and CDR2 is SNEGSKA. Only one count was recorded for this clonotype. Its recognized antigen is unknown. Nothing much larger sits one base from this clone, and base qualities are not available. A lone read offers only weak evidence. Libraries were made using 5' RACE. The sequencer listed for this sample is Illumina MiSeq. The public sequencing data were trimmed at Q25 with fastp and processed into clonotypes with MiXCR by TCRdb, which kept only in-frame beta chains. Under each unique CDR3 protein, matching rows form one entry showing the most common genes and DNA. The sample table records around 64,000 distinct CDR3 sequences; roughly 16% of these occur just once. In total, the top ten clones hold approximately 6% of the sample.

The sequenced sample was CD4+ T cells from blood. The rearrangement joined TRBV20-1 to TRBJ1-4, with a tentative D gene TRBD1 over 5 matching bases. This TCR came from a human donor in good health. The CDR3 region: CSALPGTTNEKLFF. The DNA sequence is as follows: TGCAGTGCTTTGCCAGGGACAACTAATGAAAAACTGTTTTTT.